One T cell receptor beta chain is described in this entry. The V and J ends lost 0 bases and 4 bases, in that order; junction bases with no gene match: 5. The CDR3 runs 16 residues. Germline assignment: CDR1 SGHRS and CDR2 YFSETQ. The method was immunoSEQ multiplex PCR; TCRdb's version includes in-frame clones alone and lacks a portion of them. The repertoire holds roughly 260,000 clones, with just over 90% as singletons. The sample is drawn from a study of blood T cell repertoires in COVID-19. The overall study: Acute and convalescent COVID-19 specimens originated in the United States, Italy and Spain.

Participant-given clinical history determined each cohort assignment. The sequence came from a woman younger than 35 who had recovered from COVID-19. The gene calls are TRBV5-1 and TRBJ2-2, with 8 bases identical to TRBD2. Sequencing input: PBMCs or T cells enriched from blood (not recorded which). CDR3 sequence reads: CASSLEGGRFTGELFF. In DNA, the CDR3 is TGCGCCAGCAGCTTGGAAGGCGGGAGGTTCACCGGGGAGCTGTTTTTT.